This T cell receptor (beta chain) was sequenced during a study of CD8 T cells in Susac syndrome. Negative isolation was used for CD8+ and CD4+ T cells, and FACS enrichment was applied to TEMRA cells. RNA totalling 0.5 to 1 ug underwent reverse transcription with random hexamers. TCRdb redid the calling of the immunoSEQ multiplex PCR reads with MiXCR, one entry per CDR3 protein. The sample contains 150,000 or so distinct CDR3 sequences, around 94% of which appear only once. Germline V lookup: CDR1 SGDLS, CDR2 YYNGEE. The CDR3 extends over 12 amino acids. V was clipped by 8 bases and J by 2 bases; unmatched bases: 3.

Material for sequencing was CD4+ T cells from PBMCs. The receptor was derived from a human donor with multiple sclerosis. The chain links TRBV9 to TRBJ1-2; TRBD1 matches 7 bases. This CDR3 reads CASTGQNYGYTF. CDR3 nucleotides: TGTGCCAGTACGGGACAGAACTATGGCTACACCTTC.